The 21 T cell receptor beta chains below come from one sample, sequenced in a study of regulatory T cells in long-lasting Graves disease (dated by TCRdb to 2020 to 2022). Libraries were prepared through multiplex PCR. Instrument used: Illumina HiSeq 4000. To build TCR beta libraries, CDR3 regions were amplified by Arm-PCR using iRepertoire HTBI primers. TCRdb applied fastp at Q25 and MiXCR to the public reads, then kept only in-frame beta chains. CDR3 protein sequences are deduplicated, and each keeps its most common genes and DNA. This sample lists 350,000 to 550,000 distinct CDR3 sequences; around 15% were detected once. The ten largest clonotypes hold under 30% of the sample. The label giving this sample's time point can be read as: newly diagnosed GD, antithyroid drugs for less than 3 months. For both TCR sequencing and RNA sequencing, RNA was extracted from PBMCs in TRIzol. These records were also assigned to another study, of T cells in Graves' hyperthyroidism and ophthalmopathy.

The sequenced sample was peripheral blood mononuclear cells (PBMCs), obtained at new diagnosis, from a patient treated with antithyroid drugs. The receptors stem from a woman aged 18-30 years with Graves disease. Donor details come from another sample of the same person, matched by shared clones.

The V and J genes are TRBV18 and TRBJ2-1, with D uncertain. CDR3 length: 14 residues. The V end was cut by 3 bases, the J end by 7 bases, with 13 bases between. Germline V lookup: CDR1 KGHSH, CDR2 LQKENI. CDR3 region: CASSPAGAQNEQFF. CDR3 sequence (DNA): TGTGCCAGCTCACCCGCCGGTGCGCAAAATGAGCAGTTCTTC.

As to this clonotype: This sequence may be a read error, since a much larger clone differs from it by one base. It is likely a read error, because the conserved phenylalanine at the end of the CDR3 is missing. The V gene is TRBV2, the J gene TRBJ2-7, with a possible D match to TRBD2 (5 bases). This CDR3 region has 15 residues. The germline gives CDR1 SNHLY, CDR2 FYNNEI. V dropped 0 bases and J dropped 0 bases, with 9 bases sitting between them. CDR3 in DNA: TGTGCCAGCAGTGAAGCGGGCGGGTACTCCTACGAGCAGTACCTC. Translated, it gives CASSEAGGYSYEQYL.

This clonotype was seen only a few times. The rearrangement links TRBV2 to TRBJ2-5; a weak D match, TRBD2 (5 bases). Trimming left V 0 bases short and J 7 bases short, with 18 bases between. CDR1 is SNHLY and CDR2 is FYNNEI in the germline V gene. The CDR3 runs 16 residues. CDR3 sequence: CASSEANPGPGGTQYF. The DNA of the CDR3 is TGTGCCAGCAGTGAAGCCAACCCGGGCCCTGGAGGGACCCAGTACTTC.

This clonotype was detected ten times or more. The V gene is TRBV28, the J gene TRBJ2-7; TRBD1 matches 7 bases. The CDR3 contains 15 residues. Germline-derived CDR1 and CDR2 are MDHEN and SYDVKM. Germline trimming cut 5 bases from V and 3 bases from J; bases unmatched to any gene: 10. CDR3 nucleotides: TGTGCCAGCAGTCCAACAGGGGTCCTTTACTACGAGCAGTACTTC. Amino acids: CASSPTGVLYYEQYF. Variable domain in full (rest from reference TRBV28 and TRBJ2-7): DVKVTQSSRYLVKRTGEKVFLECVQDMDHENMFWYRQDPGLGLRLIYFSYDVKMKEKGDIPEGYSVSREKKERFSLILESASTNQTSMYLCASSPTGVLYYEQYFGPGTRLTVT.

This clonotype has ten or more counts. V and J are TRBV6-1 and TRBJ1-2, with D tentatively TRBD1 (6 bases). The CDR3 covers 12 residues. V gave up 6 bases and J gave up 6 bases, with 11 bases separating them. CDR1 is MNHNS and CDR2 is SASEGT in the germline V gene. The CDR3 DNA sequence: TGTGCCAGCAGCGGGGGGCGAAATGGCTACACCTTC. Translating gives CASSGGRNGYTF.

This sequence joins TRBV12-3 or TRBV12-4 and TRBJ2-2; perhaps TRBD2 as D (5 bases). Trimming cost V 3 bases and J 2 bases, with 13 bases left between them. The length of the CDR3 is 16 residues. The chain's CDR3 is CASSFAGGFNTGELFF. CDR3 sequence (DNA): TGTGCCAGCAGTTTCGCGGGTGGCTTCAACACCGGGGAGCTGTTTTTT.

There are many counts of this clonotype. J is TRBJ2-3 and V is TRBV15, with 11 bases lining up with TRBD2. V shed 1 base and J 0 bases; nucleotides not matched to a gene: 12. The CDR3 sequence is 20 residues long. Germline lookup yields CDR1 LNHNV and CDR2 YYDKDF (reference sequence). For the CDR3, the DNA is TGTGCCACCAGCAGAGGTTTGGCTAGCGGGAGGCGCGGGAGCACAGATACGCAGTATTTT. Encoded protein: CATSRGLASGRRGSTDTQYF.

This clonotype was detected ten times or more. The V gene is TRBV7-9, the J gene TRBJ2-5; no definite D call. Germline loops: CDR1 SEHNR, CDR2 FQNEAQ (reference sequence). This CDR3 has 13 amino acids. V was trimmed by 2 bases and J by 4 bases, leaving 8 bases between them. CDR3 sequence (DNA): TGTGCCAGCAGCTTACCTTTCGTAGAGACCCAGTACTTC. It yields the protein CASSLPFVETQYF.

In this sample, this clonotype turned up a few times. V is TRBV4-1 and J is TRBJ2-3; TRBD2 agrees at 13 bases. With V trimmed by 4 bases and J by 2 bases, 9 bases remained unmatched. The germline CDR1 and CDR2 sequences are MGHRA and YSYEKL. The CDR3 runs 18 residues. CDR3 amino acids: CASSLERGLAGLTDTQYF. CDR3 DNA: TGCGCCAGCAGCCTCGAACGGGGACTAGCGGGGCTCACAGATACGCAGTATTTT.

This clonotype was found a few times. The rearrangement joins TRBV19 to TRBJ2-5; D possibly matches TRBD1 or TRBD2 (6 bases each). CDR3 length: 12 residues. Trimming took off 6 bases at V and 7 bases at J, with 12 bases between the two ends. Germline values: CDR1 LNHDA, CDR2 SQIVND (reference sequence). The CDR3 DNA sequence: TGTGCCAGTAGAGGCAGGGGAGGGACCCAGTACTTC. Protein: CASRGRGGTQYF. Supplemented by reference TRBV19 and TRBJ2-5, the full variable domain reads DGGITQSPKYLFRKEGQNVTLSCEQNLNHDAMYWYRQDPGQGLRLIYYSQIVNDFQKGDIAEGYSVSREKKESFPLTVTSAQKNPTAFYLCASRGRGGTQYFGPGTRLLVL.

The chain is built from TRBV7-2 and TRBJ2-3, with D perhaps matching TRBD1 or TRBD2 (5 bases each). The germline gives CDR1 SGHTA, CDR2 FQGNSA. The V end lost 2 bases, the J end lost 5 bases, and 14 bases lay between the germline ends. There are 15 residues in the CDR3. CDR3 in DNA: TGTGCCAGCAGCTTAAGTACGATGGGGGTAGATACGCAGTATTTT. Its protein product is CASSLSTMGVDTQYF.

The chain combines TRBV9 with TRBJ2-7; 10 nucleotides match TRBD2. CDR3 length: 15 amino acids. CDR1 SGDLS and CDR2 YYNGEE come from the germline V gene. V lost 0 bases to trimming and J lost 0 bases; unmatched junction nucleotides: 0. CDR3 in DNA: TGTGCCAGCAGCGTAGGACTAGCGGGCTCCTACGAGCAGTACTTC. Its translation is CASSVGLAGSYEQYF. Supplemented by reference TRBV9 and TRBJ2-7, the full variable domain reads DSGVTQTPKHLITATGQRVTLRCSPRSGDLSVYWYQQSLDQGLQFLIQYYNGEERAKGNILERFSAQQFPDLHSELNLSSLELGDSALYFCASSVGLAGSYEQYFGPGTRLTVT.

The chain uses TRBV24-1 and TRBJ2-7; D might be TRBD2 (5 bases). This CDR3 spans 13 amino acids. The V end lost 5 bases, the J end lost 5 bases, and 12 bases lay between the germline ends. CDR1 and CDR2 from the germline V gene are KGHDR and SFDVKD. The CDR3 reads CATSGAGSDEQYF. The DNA for the CDR3 is TGTGCCACCAGTGGGGCGGGTTCTGACGAGCAGTACTTC.

V gene TRBV10-3 combines with J gene TRBJ1-1; D may be TRBD1 (5 bases). CDR1 is ENHRY and CDR2 is SYGVKD in the germline V gene. V lost 11 bases and J 1 base, leaving 17 bases between the germline ends. The CDR3 runs to 14 residues. The CDR3 DNA follows: TGTGCCTTAATGGGACGCCAGGCGAACACTGAAGCTTTCTTT. Its protein product is CALMGRQANTEAFF.

The chain is built from TRBV19 and TRBJ2-7; 9 bases fit TRBD1. The CDR3 consists of 14 residues. The V segment lost 3 bases and the J segment 3 bases; nucleotides outside the gene matches: 3. Germline V gene lookup returns CDR1 LNHDA and CDR2 SQIVND (reference sequence). CDR3 coding DNA: TGTGCCAGTAGTATGACAGGGGGTCACTACGAGCAGTACTTC. It is translated as CASSMTGGHYEQYF.

This clonotype showed up many times. This rearrangement joins TRBV24-1 to TRBJ2-1; tentative D call: TRBD1 (5 bases). Between the trimmed V and J ends, which lost 3 bases and 3 bases, there was a span of 14 bases. Germline loops: CDR1 KGHDR, CDR2 SFDVKD. CDR3 size: 16 residues. The CDR3 region has the DNA TGTGCCACCAGTGATCAAGGACAAAGCATCTACAATGAGCAGTTCTTC. Protein: CATSDQGQSIYNEQFF.

This clonotype was counted at least ten times. The gene calls are TRBV20-1 and TRBJ1-1, with 7 bases aligning to TRBD1. The germline V gene encodes CDR1 DFQATT and CDR2 SNEGSKA (reference sequence). The CDR3 runs to 12 residues. With 6 bases clipped from V and 3 bases from J, the junction kept 4 bases outside the gene matches. CDR3 loop: CSATGVDTEAFF. CDR3 in DNA: TGCAGTGCCACAGGGGTAGACACTGAAGCTTTCTTT.

About this clonotype: A clone one base away is much larger, so this may be a read error. Since no conserved phenylalanine or tryptophan closes the CDR3, a read error is the likely cause. The chain combines TRBV27 with TRBJ2-1; 8 bases align to TRBD2. V lost 3 bases, J lost 5 bases, and 9 bases stayed unmatched. Germline-derived CDR1 and CDR2 are MNHEY and SMNVEV (reference sequence). This CDR3 region has 16 residues. CDR3 protein: CASSFRSSGANNEQFS. The DNA of the CDR3 is TGTGCCAGCAGTTTTCGGAGTAGCGGGGCGAACAATGAGCAGTTCTCC.

This chain connects TRBV29-1 to TRBJ2-7; D is possibly TRBD2 (6 bases). V was trimmed by 5 bases and J by 2 bases, leaving 7 bases between them. The CDR3 runs 11 residues. The germline V gene encodes CDR1 SQVTM and CDR2 ANQGSEA. The CDR3 DNA sequence: TGCAGCGTTCGGGAGACCTACGAGCAGTACTTC. Translated, it gives CSVRETYEQYF.

Only a few counts were recorded for this clonotype. J is TRBJ1-6 and V is TRBV5-1, with 10 positions matching TRBD1. CDR1 is SGHRS, CDR2 YFSETQ, per germline. The V and J ends lost 0 bases and 9 bases, in that order; junction bases with no gene match: 6. The CDR3 has 16 amino acids. DNA for the CDR3: TGCGCCAGCAGCTTGGCCGGGGACAGGGGAGGTTCACCCCTCCACTTT. Amino acids: CASSLAGDRGGSPLHF.

This clonotype was picked up many times. The chain uses TRBV9 and TRBJ2-5; possibly TRBD1 for D (6 bases). This CDR3 has 16 residues. V was cut by 3 bases and J by 5 bases, with 20 bases left in between. The germline gives CDR1 SGDLS, CDR2 YYNGEE. In DNA form, the CDR3 reads TGTGCCAGCAGCGCCCGAGGACAGCCCCTTTGGGAGACCCAGTACTTC. Translation gives CASSARGQPLWETQYF.